This T cell receptor beta chain was documented in a study of T cell responses to AZD1222 COVID-19 vaccine. Germline CDR1 SGDLS, CDR2 YYNGEE. The CDR3 is 16 residues long. Germline trimming cut 4 bases from V and 0 bases from J; bases unmatched to any gene: 8. The repertoire was sequenced with immunoSEQ multiplex PCR; TCRdb's copy has only in-frame clones and lacks some. Counted here are almost 35,000 clones, 85% to 90% occurring once; the ten biggest clones make up 7%. This sample comprised peripheral blood, obtained on day 0 of AZD1222 vaccination. The clonotype comes from an adult in good health. V is TRBV9 and J is TRBJ2-3; 7 bases line up with TRBD2. Here the CDR3 reads CASSKWEGTSTDTQYF. Written as DNA, the CDR3 is TGTGCCAGCAGCAAATGGGAGGGAACTAGCACAGATACGCAGTATTTT.